The 22 T cell receptor beta chains below all came from one sample that was sequenced in a study of PD-1 blockade in classical Hodgkin lymphoma. Brentuximab vedotin exposure varied among the patients, all of whom had relapsed after autologous stem cell transplantation. Assay: immunoSEQ multiplex PCR; the TCRdb copy retains only in-frame clones and omits some. Of about 25,000 clones in the sample, 70% to 80% were seen once. Source: peripheral blood mononuclear cells (PBMCs), taken before the second cycle of nivolumab. The receptors come from a human donor with classical Hodgkin lymphoma.

This sequence joins TRBV19 and TRBJ2-1, with a possible D match to TRBD2 (6 bases). V was trimmed by 4 bases and J by 0 bases, leaving 10 bases between them. CDR3 length: 15 amino acids. CDR1 LNHDA and CDR2 SQIVND come from the germline V gene (reference sequence). The CDR3 sequence is CASSRDLSSYNEQFF. DNA of the CDR3: TGTGCCAGTAGTAGGGACTTGAGCTCCTACAATGAGCAGTTCTTC.

The chain recombines TRBV29-1 with TRBJ1-3; the D is unclear. Trimming cost V 4 bases and J 4 bases, with 11 bases left between them. In germline, CDR1 is SQVTM, CDR2 ANQGSEA. The CDR3 runs 13 residues. CDR3: CSVAGRFGNTIYF. The DNA for the CDR3 is TGCAGCGTTGCCGGACGGTTCGGAAACACCATATATTTT.

Concerning this clone itself: One junction end does not reproduce the germline sequence, and a read error may be involved. This chain links TRBV5-8 with TRBJ1-5, with 9 positions matching TRBD1. The CDR3 consists of 15 residues. Germline V gives CDR1 SGHTS, CDR2 YDEGEE. The CDR3 DNA reads TGTGCCAGCGGCTTGGGCGGGACAGGGTACCAGCCCCAGCATTTT. Translation: CASGLGGTGYQPQHF.

The chain employs TRBV19 and TRBJ2-1, with 7 bases aligning to TRBD2. The CDR3 spans 15 residues. Germline CDR1 LNHDA, CDR2 SQIVND (reference sequence). V was pared by 0 bases and J by 2 bases, with 1 base of the junction left unmatched. The CDR3 DNA follows: TGTGCCAGTAGTATAGAGCGGGAGCCCTACAATGAGCAGTTCTTC. Translation: CASSIEREPYNEQFF. Full variable domain (remainder filled in from reference TRBV19 and TRBJ2-1): DGGITQSPKYLFRKEGQNVTLSCEQNLNHDAMYWYRQDPGQGLRLIYYSQIVNDFQKGDIAEGYSVSREKKESFPLTVTSAQKNPTAFYLCASSIEREPYNEQFFGPGTRLTVL.

J is TRBJ2-1 and V is TRBV6-5, with 7 bases matching TRBD2. Per germline, CDR1 MNHEY and CDR2 SVGAGI. CDR3 length: 13 amino acids. V shed 8 bases, J shed 3 bases, and the junction held 4 bases outside the gene matches. The CDR3 nucleotides are TGTGCCAGCGGAACGGGGGGCTACAATGAGCAGTTCTTC. Protein: CASGTGGYNEQFF.

The rearrangement joins TRBV18 to TRBJ2-5; D tentatively fits TRBD1 or TRBD2 (6 bases each). Germline values: CDR1 KGHSH, CDR2 LQKENI. CDR3 size: 14 residues. V was shortened by 1 base and J by 1 base, with 7 bases between the two germline ends. As DNA, the CDR3 is TGTGCCAGCTCACCACAGGGGGGCCAAGAGACCCAGTACTTC. The encoded protein is CASSPQGGQETQYF.

The J gene is TRBJ2-2, the V gene TRBV19, with D hard to call. The CDR3 is 16 residues long. Germline V gene lookup returns CDR1 LNHDA and CDR2 SQIVND (reference sequence). V lost 5 bases, J lost 0 bases, and 13 bases lay in between. CDR3 nucleotide sequence: TGTGCCAGTAGTCAATTAGGGCGTACGAACACCGGGGAGCTGTTTTTT. The encoded protein is CASSQLGRTNTGELFF.

This rearrangement joins TRBV9 to TRBJ2-1; 9 bases align to TRBD2. Germline loops: CDR1 SGDLS, CDR2 YYNGEE. J gave up 8 bases and V 0 bases, and 6 bases lay outside the gene matches. CDR3 length: 15 amino acids. The CDR3 loop reads CASSVDPGTSYEQFF. The CDR3 region has the DNA TGTGCCAGCAGCGTAGACCCCGGGACTAGCTATGAGCAGTTCTTC.

The CDR3 spells CASSDSGTNEQFF. CDR3 coding DNA: TGTGCCAGCAGTGATTCGGGGACCAATGAGCAGTTCTTC. The chain combines TRBV6-4 with TRBJ2-1, with D perhaps TRBD1 or TRBD2 (5 bases each). CDR3 length: 13 amino acids. Germline lookup yields CDR1 MRHNA and CDR2 SNTAGT. Trimming removed 3 bases from V and 6 bases from J, with 9 bases in between.

V is TRBV7-3 and J is TRBJ2-7; TRBD2 agrees at 11 bases. Germline CDR1 SGHTA, CDR2 FQGTGA. This CDR3 has 15 residues. V was clipped by 4 bases and J by 6 bases; unmatched bases: 8. The chain's CDR3 is CASSWGLAAPSEQYF. In nucleotides, the CDR3 is TGTGCCAGCAGCTGGGGACTAGCGGCCCCTTCCGAGCAGTACTTC. The whole variable domain, filled in from reference TRBV7-3 and TRBJ2-7, reads GAGVSQTPSNKVTEKGKYVELRCDPISGHTALYWYRQSLGQGPEFLIYFQGTGAADDSGLPNDRFFAVRPEGSVSTLKIQRTERGDSAVYLCASSWGLAAPSEQYFGPGTRLTVT.

The chain has TRBV13 and TRBJ1-5, with TRBD1 as a possible D gene (6 bases). Germline-derived CDR1 and CDR2 are PRHDT and FYEKMQ (reference sequence). The CDR3 sequence is 14 residues long. V was pared by 3 bases and J by 6 bases, with 12 bases between. CDR3 amino acids: CASSLGGGGQPQHF. CDR3 bases: TGTGCCAGCAGCTTGGGAGGGGGGGGTCAGCCCCAGCATTTT.

The V gene is TRBV6-1, the J gene TRBJ1-4; no firm D call. Germline CDR1 and CDR2: MNHNS and SASEGT. The CDR3 consists of 15 residues. V lost 3 bases and J lost 5, with 13 bases in between. The chain's CDR3 is CASSEGWTDNEKLFF. CDR3 sequence (DNA): TGTGCCAGCAGTGAGGGCTGGACGGACAATGAAAAACTGTTTTTT.

The chain joins TRBV11-3 to TRBJ2-1; 9 nucleotides agree with TRBD2. V shed 0 bases, J shed 5 bases, and the junction held 8 bases outside the gene matches. Looked up from germline, CDR1 is SGHNT and CDR2 is YENEEA. There are 17 residues in the CDR3. The CDR3 protein is CASSLDQWEREDNEQFF. The DNA for the CDR3 is TGTGCCAGCAGCTTAGATCAATGGGAGCGGGAGGACAATGAGCAGTTCTTC.

This chain uses TRBV5-1 with TRBJ2-3; D possibly corresponds to TRBD2 (6 bases). CDR3 length equals 16 residues. V lost 0 bases to trimming and J lost 3 bases, with 14 bases between them. Germline CDR1 reads SGHRS; CDR2 reads YFSETQ. CDR3 nucleotides: TGCGCCAGCAGCTTGGCCCGACTAGAAGAAACAGATACGCAGTATTTT. It specifies CASSLARLEETDTQYF.

The J gene is TRBJ1-5, the V gene TRBV6-1; the match to TRBD1 covers 8 bases. V dropped 4 bases and J dropped 0; count of bases not matched to a gene: 8. The CDR3 is 17 residues long. The V gene's germline CDR1 is MNHNS and CDR2 SASEGT. CDR3 DNA: TGTGCCAGCAGTGCCGCCGGGACAGGCTTTAGCAATCAGCCCCAGCATTTT. Protein product: CASSAAGTGFSNQPQHF.

This clone has just a few counts. V and J are TRBV4-1 and TRBJ2-7; 7 nucleotides agree with TRBD1. Looked up from germline, CDR1 is MGHRA and CDR2 is YSYEKL. Trimming at V came to 5 bases and at J to 2 bases, leaving 6 bases not matched to a gene. This CDR3 is 14 amino acids long. The CDR3 DNA reads as TGCGCCAGCAGCGACCGGGACAGCCCCTACGAGCAGTACTTC. It yields the protein CASSDRDSPYEQYF.

The chain joins TRBV5-1 to TRBJ2-2; perhaps TRBD1 as D (5 bases). This CDR3 region has 14 residues. Looked up from germline, CDR1 is SGHRS and CDR2 is YFSETQ. With 4 bases removed from V and 5 bases from J, the gap between germline ends came to 12 bases. In DNA, the CDR3 is TGCGCCAGCAGCCCCCTAGGGGCGACCGGGGAGCTGTTTTTT. Protein sequence: CASSPLGATGELFF.

The CDR3 bases are TGTGCCAGCAGCTCAGATAGAGCGAGGGATACGCAGTATTTT. Translating it yields CASSSDRARDTQYF. The chain recombines TRBV7-9 with TRBJ2-3, with no clear D. Trimming removed 4 bases from V and 6 bases from J, with 14 bases in between. From germline, CDR1 is SEHNR and CDR2 FQNEAQ (reference sequence). The CDR3 runs to 14 residues.

J is TRBJ1-2 and V is TRBV16; D gene ambiguous. This CDR3 has 16 residues. CDR1 KGHSY and CDR2 FQNENV come from the germline V gene. The V end lost 5 bases, the J end lost 5 bases, and 21 bases lay between the germline ends. The CDR3 nucleotides read TGTGCCAGCAGCGCTAGCGGGGTCCTAGCGTGGTATGGCTACACCTTC. Translated: CASSASGVLAWYGYTF.

The chain has TRBV11-3 and TRBJ2-3; 9 bases align to TRBD2. CDR1 is SGHNT and CDR2 is YENEEA in the germline V gene. This CDR3 spans 18 amino acids. V dropped 2 bases and J dropped 1; count of bases not matched to a gene: 10. The CDR3 coding sequence is TGTGCCAGCAGCTTAAAATTAGCGGGAGATGACGGCACAGATACGCAGTATTTT. Translating gives CASSLKLAGDDGTDTQYF.

This chain uses TRBV7-2 with TRBJ2-1; TRBD2 matches 7 bases. The CDR3 loop spans 13 amino acids. CDR1 SGHTA and CDR2 FQGNSA come from the germline V gene. V shed 1 base, J shed 12 bases, and the junction held 6 bases outside the gene matches. DNA of the CDR3: TGTGCCAGCAGCTTAGTGGCGGGAGTATGGCAGTTCTTC. Residues: CASSLVAGVWQFF.

The sample holds one count of this clone. The CDR3 bases are TGTGCCACCAGCAGAAAAGGGGATGAGCAGTTCTTC. This encodes CATSRKGDEQFF. The rearrangement joins TRBV15 to TRBJ2-1, with D possibly matching TRBD1 (5 bases). V shed 2 bases and J shed 8 bases, with 7 bases lying between them. The CDR3 sequence is 12 residues long. Per germline, CDR1 LNHNV and CDR2 YYDKDF (reference sequence).